Included here is one T cell receptor beta chain sequence, with context. CDR3 size: 14 residues. V lost 3 bases, J lost 5 bases, and 16 bases lay in between. Per germline, CDR1 SQVTM and CDR2 ANQGSEA. The data were obtained in a study of blood T cell repertoires in COVID-19. Data came from immunoSEQ multiplex PCR; TCRdb stores just in-frame clones and leaves some out. The sample consists of 310,000 or so clones, 90% of them appearing once. The receptor was derived from a woman aged 30 to 39 who had recovered from COVID-19. J is TRBJ1-1 and V is TRBV29-1; D perhaps matches TRBD1 (5 bases). Specimen: PBMCs or T cells enriched from blood (not recorded which). For the CDR3, the DNA is TGCAGCGTTGAGGGGCCAGGGATACTTACTGAAGCTTTCTTT. Its translation: CSVEGPGILTEAFF.